Given below is one TCR beta chain in context. These data originate in a study of PD-L1 blockade in urothelial cancer. V was cut by 0 bases and J by 7 bases, with 10 bases left in between. The CDR3 runs 14 residues. The germline V gene encodes CDR1 GTSNPN and CDR2 SVGIG (reference sequence). TCRdb keeps only in-frame clones here, not all; method: immunoSEQ multiplex PCR. This sample has approximately 110,000 clones, with approximately 86% found just once. Sequenced material: PBMCs, taken around atezolizumab (anti-PD-L1) treatment. The chain has TRBV30 and TRBJ1-6; no reliable D call. The TCR originated in a man aged 50 or older with urothelial cancer. The CDR3 loop is CAWSVLRQNSPLHF. The CDR3 coding sequence is TGTGCCTGGAGTGTGCTGAGACAAAATTCACCCCTCCACTTT.